The 22 T cell receptor beta chains given below trace back to one sample, sequenced in a study of cytomegalovirus exposure and HLA in healthy donors. Both 60 Vbeta primers and 13 Jbeta primers went into the PCR. This table comes from immunoSEQ multiplex PCR, and its TCRdb copy is limited to in-frame clones, with some not included. Of 150,000 to 200,000 clones in the sample, about three quarters were seen once. The sample consisted of PBMCs. These receptors all come from a girl aged 5-17 years in good health and CMV-seronegative.

This chain uses TRBV4-1 with TRBJ1-1, with TRBD1 identical over 8 bases. V lost 2 bases, J lost 5 bases, and 7 bases stayed unmatched. Germline lookup yields CDR1 MGHRA and CDR2 YSYEKL. The CDR3 length is 15 residues. The CDR3 bases are TGCGCCAGCAGCCAAACCCCGACAGGGGATACTGAAGCTTTCTTT. Protein: CASSQTPTGDTEAFF.

This clone was found a few times. This rearrangement joins TRBV6-5 to TRBJ1-1, with TRBD1 matching 7 bases. The CDR3 contains 15 residues. Trimming cost V 6 bases and J 8 bases; bases outside gene matches: 15. The germline gives CDR1 MNHEY, CDR2 SVGAGI. CDR3 sequence: CASRSRKGGLREAFF. The CDR3, as DNA: TGTGCCAGCAGGTCCCGAAAAGGGGGCTTACGGGAAGCTTTCTTT.

The chain links TRBV6-5 to TRBJ1-1; the D is unclear. Germline V gene sequence: CDR1 MNHEY, CDR2 SVGAGI. This CDR3 contains 14 residues. The V gene lost 4 bases and the J gene lost 2 bases, with 11 bases spanning the gap. The DNA of the CDR3 is TGTGCCAGCAGTTCTCCGGGGAGCAACACTGAAGCTTTCTTT. The encoded protein is CASSSPGSNTEAFF.

This clone has only a few counts. This chain connects TRBV5-1 to TRBJ1-5; the D is unclear. The germline V gene encodes CDR1 SGHRS and CDR2 YFSETQ. The CDR3 is made up of 14 amino acids. Between the trimmed V and J ends, which lost 0 bases and 2 bases, there was a span of 6 bases. This CDR3 is CASSLDAGNQPQHF. The CDR3 bases are TGCGCCAGCAGCTTGGACGCAGGCAATCAGCCCCAGCATTTT. Combining the CDR3 with reference TRBV5-1 and TRBJ1-5 gives the whole variable domain KAGVTQTPRYLIKTRGQQVTLSCSPISGHRSVSWYQQTPGQGLQFLFEYFSETQRNKGNFPGRFSGRQFSNSRSEMNVSTLELGDSALYLCASSLDAGNQPQHFGDGTRLSIL.

The chain joins TRBV11-3 to TRBJ2-5, with a tentative D call TRBD2 (6 bases). The CDR3 extends over 15 amino acids. CDR1 SGHNT and CDR2 YENEEA come from the germline V gene. V shed 1 base and J shed 3 bases, with 12 bases lying between them. This CDR3 is CASSLGGRREETQYF. The DNA of the CDR3 is TGTGCCAGCAGCTTAGGGGGCCGGAGGGAAGAGACCCAGTACTTC.

The chain links TRBV7-3 to TRBJ2-2; 8 nucleotides align to TRBD2. Germline V gives CDR1 SGHTA, CDR2 FQGTGA. CDR3 length: 15 residues. V trimming: 2 bases; J trimming: 7 bases; junction bases outside the gene matches: 6. CDR3 sequence reads: CASSLDGGADGELFF. CDR3 DNA: TGTGCCAGCAGCTTAGACGGGGGGGCCGACGGGGAGCTGTTTTTT.

J is TRBJ2-7 and V is TRBV6-5; 9 bases map to TRBD1. In germline, CDR1 is MNHEY, CDR2 SVGAGI. Trimming removed 5 bases from V and 3 bases from J; junction bases left unmatched: 2. The CDR3 covers 13 residues. For the CDR3, the DNA is TGTGCCAGCAGTCGGGACAGGGTCTACGAGCAGTACTTC. Protein product: CASSRDRVYEQYF.

The gene calls are TRBV4-1 and TRBJ2-5, with D maybe TRBD2 (6 bases). The CDR3 loop spans 14 amino acids. V lost 2 bases and J lost 2, with 9 bases in between. Per germline, CDR1 MGHRA and CDR2 YSYEKL. The CDR3 DNA is TGCGCCAGCAGCCAAAGCGGGCCGCAAGAGACCCAGTACTTC. It is translated as CASSQSGPQETQYF.

This clone was seen just once. The V gene is TRBV19, the J gene TRBJ1-6, with D possibly matching TRBD1 (5 bases). V was clipped by 7 bases and J by 10 bases, with 20 bases between them. The CDR3 is made up of 15 amino acids. CDR1 and CDR2 (germline): LNHDA, SQIVND (reference sequence). CDR3 DNA sequence: TGTGCCAGTAAAGATGGACAAGGCACTGCCTCACCCCTCCACTTT. It translates to CASKDGQGTASPLHF.

The chain combines TRBV6-6 with TRBJ2-1, with TRBD1 matching 7 bases. V was pared by 8 bases and J by 6 bases, with 4 bases of the junction left unmatched. Germline values: CDR1 MNHNY, CDR2 SVGAGI (reference sequence). The CDR3 runs 12 residues. As DNA, the CDR3 is TGTGCCAGCTTACAGGGGTTCAATGAGCAGTTCTTC. This encodes CASLQGFNEQFF.

This clone was seen only once. The genes are TRBV5-1 and TRBJ1-1, with 7 bases that match TRBD1. Germline V gene lookup returns CDR1 SGHRS and CDR2 YFSETQ. V dropped 2 bases and J dropped 1; count of bases not matched to a gene: 2. The CDR3 loop spans 14 amino acids. The CDR3 region is CASSFGTANTEAFF. The CDR3 nucleotides are TGCGCCAGCAGCTTCGGGACAGCGAACACTGAAGCTTTCTTT.

This clone was seen only a few times. The chain couples TRBV27 to TRBJ2-7; D possibly corresponds to TRBD2 (7 bases). This CDR3 comprises 14 residues. V was pared by 5 bases and J by 5 bases, with 16 bases between. Per the germline V gene, CDR1 is MNHEY and CDR2 is SMNVEV (reference sequence). CDR3 region: CASSRAGALDEQYF. In DNA, the CDR3 is TGTGCCAGCAGTAGGGCGGGGGCCTTGGACGAGCAGTACTTC.

The chain joins TRBV10-1 to TRBJ1-1, with D perhaps matching TRBD1 (6 bases). Trimming removed 0 bases from V and 1 base from J, with 9 bases in between. Germline V lookup: CDR1 WNHNN, CDR2 SYGVQD (reference sequence). The CDR3 totals 15 residues. The CDR3 sequence is CASSESAGENTEAFF. The CDR3 coding sequence is TGCGCCAGCAGTGAGTCGGCAGGGGAGAACACTGAAGCTTTCTTT.

The chain is built from TRBV7-8 and TRBJ1-5, with a tentative D call TRBD1 (5 bases). V was shortened by 1 base and J by 6 bases, with 13 bases between the two germline ends. In germline, CDR1 is SGHVS, CDR2 FQNEAQ. The CDR3 length is 15 residues. The CDR3 sequence is CASSLGLQGSQPQHF. The CDR3 bases are TGTGCCAGCAGCTTAGGTCTCCAGGGTTCTCAGCCCCAGCATTTT.

The rearrangement links TRBV27 to TRBJ2-7, with 10 positions matching TRBD1. Germline-derived CDR1 and CDR2 are MNHEY and SMNVEV (reference sequence). V dropped 5 bases and J dropped 5; count of bases not matched to a gene: 3. The CDR3 runs 13 residues. CDR3 bases: TGTGCCAGCAGTAGACAGGGGGCCGACGAGCAGTACTTC. Its translation is CASSRQGADEQYF.

This clone was seen more than once but under ten times. This chain links TRBV5-6 with TRBJ1-6; the D is unclear. Germline V lookup: CDR1 SGHDT, CDR2 YYEEEE. The CDR3 runs 14 residues. V dropped 2 bases and J dropped 5 bases, with 8 bases sitting between them. CDR3 DNA sequence: TGTGCCAGCAGCTTCCGAGAGGATAATTCACCCCTCCACTTT. It specifies CASSFREDNSPLHF.

The chain couples TRBV4-1 to TRBJ2-5; 10 bases fit TRBD2. J lost 4 bases, V lost 0 bases, and 8 bases had no gene match. Germline lookup yields CDR1 MGHRA and CDR2 YSYEKL. The CDR3 contains 17 residues. CDR3 nucleotides: TGCGCCAGCAGCCAAGAGTCGCTTGTAGCGGGGGGAGAGACCCAGTACTTC. Translating gives CASSQESLVAGGETQYF.

J is TRBJ2-7 and V is TRBV13; 7 nucleotides agree with TRBD1. Trimming removed 4 bases from V and 5 bases from J; junction bases left unmatched: 2. CDR1 is PRHDT and CDR2 is FYEKMQ in the germline V gene (reference sequence). The CDR3 runs to 12 residues. The CDR3 protein is CASSSGQNEQYF. The DNA of the CDR3 is TGTGCCAGCAGCTCGGGACAGAACGAGCAGTACTTC.

The V call is TRBV10-3, the J call TRBJ1-5, with a tentative D call TRBD1 (5 bases). The germline V and J ends were trimmed by 8 bases and 4 bases, with 15 bases remaining between them. This CDR3 region has 14 residues. Germline V gene sequence: CDR1 ENHRY, CDR2 SYGVKD. The CDR3: CAIRPGGTNQPQHF. CDR3 in DNA: TGTGCCATCCGCCCGGGGGGAACTAATCAGCCCCAGCATTTT.

This clone appeared a few times. The chain links TRBV19 to TRBJ2-1; 7 positions match TRBD2. The junction had 5 bases not matched to a gene; V was cut back by 5 bases and J by 10 bases. The germline CDR1 and CDR2 sequences are LNHDA and SQIVND (reference sequence). The CDR3 runs to 12 residues. The CDR3 spells CASSRLAQEQFF. CDR3 in DNA: TGTGCCAGTAGTCGACTAGCTCAGGAGCAGTTCTTC.

The chain recombines TRBV5-5 with TRBJ1-4; D is perhaps TRBD1 (5 bases). Trimming took off 5 bases at V and 10 bases at J, with 18 bases between the two ends. CDR3 size: 14 residues. The V gene's germline CDR1 is SGHKS and CDR2 YYEKEE (reference sequence). The CDR3 loop reads CASSLIREVGKLFF. The CDR3 DNA reads as TGTGCCAGCAGTTTGATCAGGGAGGTCGGAAAACTGTTTTTT.

The chain employs TRBV14 and TRBJ1-2, with 8 bases identical to TRBD1. The CDR3 loop spans 14 amino acids. V dropped 5 bases and J dropped 1; count of bases not matched to a gene: 3. Germline V gives CDR1 SGHDN, CDR2 FVKESK. CDR3 in amino acids: CASSTQGVNYGYTF. The CDR3 DNA is TGTGCCAGCAGCACACAGGGGGTTAACTATGGCTACACCTTC. Full variable domain (rest looked up from reference TRBV14 and TRBJ1-2): EAGVTQFPSHSVIEKGQTVTLRCDPISGHDNLYWYRRVMGKEIKFLLHFVKESKQDESGMPNNRFLAERTGGTYSTLKVQPAELEDSGVYFCASSTQGVNYGYTFGSGTRLTVV.